Following are 13 T cell receptor beta chains from one sample sequenced in a study of blood T cell repertoires in COVID-19. TCRdb's table, derived via immunoSEQ multiplex PCR, lists solely in-frame clones and lacks some. The data contain about 200,000 clones, 82% of them singletons. Source material: PBMCs or T cells enriched from blood (not recorded which). The receptors derive from a woman aged 55-70 years with acute COVID-19.

The genes are TRBV24-1 and TRBJ1-1, with TRBD1 as a possible D gene (6 bases). Germline V CDR1 and CDR2: KGHDR, SFDVKD. CDR3 length equals 13 residues. Trimming took 5 bases from V and 1 from J, leaving 7 bases between them. The CDR3, as DNA: TGTGCCACCAGTGCACAGGGGAACACTGAAGCTTTCTTT. It is translated as CATSAQGNTEAFF.

The table lists this clone with a count of one. The gene calls are TRBV6-5 and TRBJ1-2, with 8 nucleotides matching TRBD1. The V and J ends lost 8 bases and 2 bases, in that order; junction bases with no gene match: 7. This CDR3 is built from 14 residues. Germline V lookup: CDR1 MNHEY, CDR2 SVGAGI. CDR3 in DNA: TGTGCCAGCTGTCGGGCAGGGGGCAACTATGGCTACACCTTC. It is translated as CASCRAGGNYGYTF.

This chain links TRBV5-4 with TRBJ1-4, with D tentatively TRBD1 (5 bases). The V and J ends lost 4 bases and 7 bases respectively, with 11 bases between them. CDR1 is SGHNT, CDR2 YYREEE, per germline (reference sequence). The length of the CDR3 is 13 residues. CDR3: CASSHPGVEKLFF. DNA for the CDR3: TGTGCCAGCAGCCACCCGGGGGTTGAAAAACTGTTTTTT.

V gene TRBV6-2 or TRBV6-3 combines with J gene TRBJ2-6; 8 bases align to TRBD1. This CDR3 is 17 amino acids long. V gave up 5 bases and J gave up 1 base; unmatched junction bases: 7. The germline V gene encodes CDR1 MNHEY and CDR2 SVGEGT. CDR3 loop: CASSPRTGISGANVLTF. The DNA of the CDR3 is TGTGCCAGCAGTCCGCGGACAGGGATATCTGGGGCCAACGTCCTGACTTTC.

J is TRBJ2-2 and V is TRBV2; 12 nucleotides match TRBD2. The ends lost 7 bases at V and 7 bases at J; junction bases unmatched: 7. Germline V lookup: CDR1 SNHLY, CDR2 FYNNEI. CDR3 length equals 15 residues. As DNA, the CDR3 is TGTGCCAGCACACTAGCGGGGGGCGGTATCGGGGAGCTGTTTTTT. Translated, it gives CASTLAGGGIGELFF.

The chain is built from TRBV6-2 or TRBV6-3 and TRBJ1-1; D ambiguous. Per the germline V gene, CDR1 is MNHEY and CDR2 is SVGEGT. This CDR3 is built from 16 residues. Trimming took off 2 bases at V and 1 base at J, with 14 bases between the two ends. The CDR3: CASSYPKGGRNTEAFF. The DNA for the CDR3 is TGTGCCAGCAGTTACCCTAAGGGAGGGCGGAACACTGAAGCTTTCTTT.

This clone turned up a few times. CDR3 region: CASRAQGQSSGNTIYF. The CDR3 DNA sequence: TGTGCCAGTAGAGCTCAAGGACAGAGCTCTGGAAACACCATATATTTT. V usage is TRBV19 and J usage is TRBJ1-3, with a possible D match to TRBD1 (6 bases). The ends were cut back, 6 bases at V and 0 bases at J, with 15 bases in the middle. The germline CDR1 and CDR2 sequences are LNHDA and SQIVND (reference sequence). The CDR3 spans 16 residues.

This chain uses TRBV14 with TRBJ2-1; D is unresolved. CDR1 is SGHDN, CDR2 FVKESK, per germline. V lost 1 base to trimming and J lost 11 bases, with 15 bases between them. This CDR3 spans 14 amino acids. CDR3 nucleotides: TGTGCCAGCAGCCAAGGCTCCGACATCCCGAAGCAGTTCTTC. This codes for CASSQGSDIPKQFF.

V is TRBV19 and J is TRBJ2-1; the match to TRBD2 covers 16 bases. Germline loops: CDR1 LNHDA, CDR2 SQIVND (reference sequence). CDR3 length: 16 residues. Trimming took 8 bases from V and 6 from J; bases not matched to a gene: 7. CDR3 nucleotide sequence: TGTGCCAGTCATCCGGGACTAGCGGGAGGGCTCAATGAGCAGTTCTTC. Its translation is CASHPGLAGGLNEQFF.

This chain connects TRBV5-1 to TRBJ1-5; D unclear. The V end lost 4 bases, the J end lost 6 bases, and 11 bases lay between the germline ends. CDR3 length equals 13 residues. Per the germline V gene, CDR1 is SGHRS and CDR2 is YFSETQ. CDR3: CASSPEATQPQHF. The CDR3 region has the DNA TGCGCCAGCAGCCCCGAAGCAACTCAGCCCCAGCATTTT. Filled out from reference TRBV5-1 and TRBJ1-5, the complete variable domain reads KAGVTQTPRYLIKTRGQQVTLSCSPISGHRSVSWYQQTPGQGLQFLFEYFSETQRNKGNFPGRFSGRQFSNSRSEMNVSTLELGDSALYLCASSPEATQPQHFGDGTRLSIL.

V gene TRBV18 combines with J gene TRBJ2-5; TRBD2 is a possible D gene (6 bases). The germline V gene has CDR1 KGHSH and CDR2 LQKENI. With 2 bases removed from V and 0 bases from J, the gap between germline ends came to 16 bases. CDR3 length: 17 residues. The CDR3 protein is CASSPSVGGVHQETQYF. In DNA, the CDR3 is TGTGCCAGCTCACCATCGGTAGGAGGGGTCCACCAAGAGACCCAGTACTTC.

The chain carries TRBV9 and TRBJ1-2; the match to TRBD1 covers 8 bases. The J segment lost 6 bases and the V segment lost 5 bases, leaving 9 bases of the junction unmatched. This CDR3 is built from 14 residues. CDR1 is SGDLS and CDR2 is YYNGEE in the germline V gene. CDR3 sequence reads: CASSHTPGQDGYTF. The DNA of the CDR3 is TGTGCCAGCAGTCATACCCCGGGACAGGATGGCTACACCTTC. Looking up the rest from reference TRBV9 and TRBJ1-2 gives the full variable domain: DSGVTQTPKHLITATGQRVTLRCSPRSGDLSVYWYQQSLDQGLQFLIQYYNGEERAKGNILERFSAQQFPDLHSELNLSSLELGDSALYFCASSHTPGQDGYTFGSGTRLTVV.

The V and J genes are TRBV27 and TRBJ1-6; 8 nucleotides match TRBD1. Germline CDR1 MNHEY, CDR2 SMNVEV (reference sequence). Trimming at V came to 5 bases and at J to 0 bases, leaving 9 bases not matched to a gene. The CDR3 extends over 18 amino acids. CDR3 DNA sequence: TGTGCCAGCAGTCCCTGGACAGGGACGACCTCCTATAATTCACCCCTCCACTTT. It is translated as CASSPWTGTTSYNSPLHF.